This TCR beta chain was observed in a study of breast tumors, draining lymph nodes, adjacent tissues. The CDR3 sequence is 12 residues long. This clonotype has a single count. The junction departs from the called germline gene at one end, perhaps through a read error. Using its own MiXCR run on the multiplex PCR reads, TCRdb lists one record per CDR3 protein. The sample has 70,000 to 95,000 distinct CDR3 sequences, roughly a fifth seen once. Samples came from axillary lymph nodes draining the breast cancer. The rearrangement joins TRBV12-3 or TRBV12-4 to TRBJ1-5; maybe TRBD1 (5 bases). This TCR was recovered from a female donor with breast cancer. Some clones in this sample may be carry-over from other donors' samples. Sample: axillary lymph node tissue. CDR3 in DNA: TGTGCCGGCAGTTCCTGGGGGCAGCCCCAGCATTTT. This sequence encodes CAGSSWGQPQHF.